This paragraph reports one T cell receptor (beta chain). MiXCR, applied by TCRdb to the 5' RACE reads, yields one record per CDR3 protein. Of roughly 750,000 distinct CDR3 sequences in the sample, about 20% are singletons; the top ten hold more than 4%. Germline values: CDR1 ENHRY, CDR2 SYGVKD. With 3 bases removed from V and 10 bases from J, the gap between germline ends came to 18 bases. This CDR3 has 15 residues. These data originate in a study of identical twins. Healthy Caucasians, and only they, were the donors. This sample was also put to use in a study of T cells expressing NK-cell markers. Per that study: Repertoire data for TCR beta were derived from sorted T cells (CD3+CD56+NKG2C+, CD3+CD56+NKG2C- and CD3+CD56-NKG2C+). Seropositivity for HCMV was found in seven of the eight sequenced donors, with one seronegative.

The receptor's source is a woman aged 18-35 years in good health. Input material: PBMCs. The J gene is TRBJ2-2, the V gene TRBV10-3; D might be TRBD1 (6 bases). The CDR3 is CAISDLDPQGEELFF. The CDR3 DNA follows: TGTGCCATCAGTGACCTCGATCCACAGGGAGAGGAGCTGTTTTTT.